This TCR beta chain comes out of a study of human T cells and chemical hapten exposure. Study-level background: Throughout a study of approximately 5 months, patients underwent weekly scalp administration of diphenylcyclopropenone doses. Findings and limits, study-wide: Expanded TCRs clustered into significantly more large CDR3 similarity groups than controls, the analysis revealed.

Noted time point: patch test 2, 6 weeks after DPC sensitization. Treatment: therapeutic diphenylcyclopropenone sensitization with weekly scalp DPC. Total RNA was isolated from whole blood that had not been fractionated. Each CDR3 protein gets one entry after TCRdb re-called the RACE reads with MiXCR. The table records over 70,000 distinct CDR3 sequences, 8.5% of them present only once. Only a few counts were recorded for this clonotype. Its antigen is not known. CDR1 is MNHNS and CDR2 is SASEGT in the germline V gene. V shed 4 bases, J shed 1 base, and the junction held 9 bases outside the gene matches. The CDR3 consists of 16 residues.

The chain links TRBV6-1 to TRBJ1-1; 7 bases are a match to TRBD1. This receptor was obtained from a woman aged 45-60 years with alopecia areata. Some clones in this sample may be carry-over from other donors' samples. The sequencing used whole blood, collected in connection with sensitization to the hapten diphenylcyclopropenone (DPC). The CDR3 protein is CASSGNRGSRNTEAFF. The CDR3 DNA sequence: TGTGCCAGCAGTGGGAACAGGGGAAGTAGGAACACTGAAGCTTTCTTT.